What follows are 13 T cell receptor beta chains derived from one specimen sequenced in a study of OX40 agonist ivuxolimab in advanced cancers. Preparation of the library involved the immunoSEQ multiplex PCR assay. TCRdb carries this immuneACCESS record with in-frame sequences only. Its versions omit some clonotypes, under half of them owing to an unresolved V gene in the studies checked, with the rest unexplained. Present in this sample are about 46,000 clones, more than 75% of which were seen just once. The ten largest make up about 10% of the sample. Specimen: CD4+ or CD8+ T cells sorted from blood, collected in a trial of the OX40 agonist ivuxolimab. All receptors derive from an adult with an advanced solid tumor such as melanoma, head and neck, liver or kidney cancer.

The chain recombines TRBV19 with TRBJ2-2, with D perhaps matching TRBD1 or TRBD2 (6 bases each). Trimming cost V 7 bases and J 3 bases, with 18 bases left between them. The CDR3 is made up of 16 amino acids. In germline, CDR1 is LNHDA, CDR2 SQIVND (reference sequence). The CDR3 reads CASNPIWGAYTGELFF. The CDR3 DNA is TGTGCCAGTAATCCCATTTGGGGGGCCTACACCGGGGAGCTGTTTTTT.

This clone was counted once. The CDR3 here is CASRPGLYQPQHF. In DNA form, the CDR3 reads TGTGCCAGCAGACCGGGACTCTATCAGCCCCAGCATTTT. The V call is TRBV28, the J call TRBJ1-5, with D maybe TRBD1 (5 bases). Germline values: CDR1 MDHEN, CDR2 SYDVKM. Trimming left V 6 bases short and J 5 bases short, with 11 bases between. This CDR3 comprises 13 residues. Together with reference TRBV28 and TRBJ1-5, the CDR3 gives the full variable domain: DVKVTQSSRYLVKRTGEKVFLECVQDMDHENMFWYRQDPGLGLRLIYFSYDVKMKEKGDIPEGYSVSREKKERFSLILESASTNQTSMYLCASRPGLYQPQHFGDGTRLSIL.

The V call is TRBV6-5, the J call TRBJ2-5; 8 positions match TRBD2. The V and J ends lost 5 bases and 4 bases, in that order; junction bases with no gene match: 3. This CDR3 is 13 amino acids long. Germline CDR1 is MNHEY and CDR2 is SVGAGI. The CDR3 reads CASSHGRGETQYF. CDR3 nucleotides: TGTGCCAGCAGTCACGGGAGGGGAGAGACCCAGTACTTC.

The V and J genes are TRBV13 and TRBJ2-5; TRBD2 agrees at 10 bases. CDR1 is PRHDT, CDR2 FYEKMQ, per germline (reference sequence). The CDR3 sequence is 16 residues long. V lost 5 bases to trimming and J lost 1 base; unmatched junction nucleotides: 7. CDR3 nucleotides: TGTGCCAGCAGCCCATTAGCGGGGGGACGCCAAGAGACCCAGTACTTC. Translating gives CASSPLAGGRQETQYF.

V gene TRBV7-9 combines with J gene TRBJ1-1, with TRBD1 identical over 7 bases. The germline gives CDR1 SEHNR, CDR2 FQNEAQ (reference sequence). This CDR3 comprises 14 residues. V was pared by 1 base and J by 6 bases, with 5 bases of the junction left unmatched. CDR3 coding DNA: TGTGCCAGCAGCTTAGGTCAGGGGGTCGCTGAAGCTTTCTTT. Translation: CASSLGQGVAEAFF.

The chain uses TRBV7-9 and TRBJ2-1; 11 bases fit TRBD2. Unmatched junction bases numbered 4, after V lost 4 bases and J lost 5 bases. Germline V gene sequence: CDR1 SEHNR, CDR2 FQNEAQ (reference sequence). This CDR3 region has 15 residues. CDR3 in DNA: TGTGCCAGCAGCTCCTTAGCGGGAGGGGACAATGAGCAGTTCTTC. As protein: CASSSLAGGDNEQFF.

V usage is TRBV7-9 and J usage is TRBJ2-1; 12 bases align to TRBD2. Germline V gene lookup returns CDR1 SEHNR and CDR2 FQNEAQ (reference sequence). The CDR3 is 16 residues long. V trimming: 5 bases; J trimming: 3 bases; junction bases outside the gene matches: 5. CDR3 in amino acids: CASSRTSGENYNEQFF. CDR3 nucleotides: TGTGCCAGCAGCCGGACTAGCGGGGAGAACTACAATGAGCAGTTCTTC.

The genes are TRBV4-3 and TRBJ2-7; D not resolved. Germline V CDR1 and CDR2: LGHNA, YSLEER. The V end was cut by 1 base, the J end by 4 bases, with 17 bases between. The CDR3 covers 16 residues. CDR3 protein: CASSQGWQDDEYEQYF. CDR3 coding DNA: TGCGCCAGCAGCCAAGGGTGGCAGGACGATGAATACGAGCAGTACTTC.

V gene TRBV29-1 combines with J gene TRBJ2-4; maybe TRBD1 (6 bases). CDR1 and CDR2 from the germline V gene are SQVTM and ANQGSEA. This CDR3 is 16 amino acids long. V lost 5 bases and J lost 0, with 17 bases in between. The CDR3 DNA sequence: TGCAGCGTTCAAGGGGGAGCCTTAATAGCCAAAAACATTCAGTACTTC. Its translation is CSVQGGALIAKNIQYF. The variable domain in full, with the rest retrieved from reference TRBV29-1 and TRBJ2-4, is SAVISQKPSRDICQRGTSLTIQCQVDSQVTMMFWYRQQPGQSLTLIATANQGSEATYESGFVIDKFPISRPNLTFSTLTVSNMSPEDSSIYLCSVQGGALIAKNIQYFGAGTRLSVL.

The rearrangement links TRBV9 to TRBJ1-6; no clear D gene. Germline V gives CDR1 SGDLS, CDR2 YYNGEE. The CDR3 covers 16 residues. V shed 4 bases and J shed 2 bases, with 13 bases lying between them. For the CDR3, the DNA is TGTGCCAGCAGCCCGCGGGGTGATCCCTATAATTCACCCCTCCACTTT. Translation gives CASSPRGDPYNSPLHF.

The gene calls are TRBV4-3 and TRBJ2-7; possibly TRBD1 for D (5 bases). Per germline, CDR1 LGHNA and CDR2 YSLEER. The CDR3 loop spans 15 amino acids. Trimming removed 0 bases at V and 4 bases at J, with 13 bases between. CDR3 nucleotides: TGCGCCAGCAGCCAAGAAAGGGCAGGGAATTACGAGCAGTACTTC. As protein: CASSQERAGNYEQYF.

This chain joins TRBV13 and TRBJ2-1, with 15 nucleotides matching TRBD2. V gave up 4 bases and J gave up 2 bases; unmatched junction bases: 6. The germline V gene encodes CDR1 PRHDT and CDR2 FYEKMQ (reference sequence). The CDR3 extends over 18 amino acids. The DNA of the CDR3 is TGTGCCAGCAGCTCGGGACTAGCGGGGGGCCTTGCCTACAATGAGCAGTTCTTC. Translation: CASSSGLAGGLAYNEQFF.

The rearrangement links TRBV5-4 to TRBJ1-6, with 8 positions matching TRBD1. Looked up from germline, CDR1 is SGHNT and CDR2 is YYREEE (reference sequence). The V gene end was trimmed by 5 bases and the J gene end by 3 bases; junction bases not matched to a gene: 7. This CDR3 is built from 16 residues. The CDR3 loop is CASSYGQGDYNSPLHF. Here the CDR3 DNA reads TGTGCCAGCAGTTATGGACAGGGCGACTATAATTCACCCCTCCACTTT.